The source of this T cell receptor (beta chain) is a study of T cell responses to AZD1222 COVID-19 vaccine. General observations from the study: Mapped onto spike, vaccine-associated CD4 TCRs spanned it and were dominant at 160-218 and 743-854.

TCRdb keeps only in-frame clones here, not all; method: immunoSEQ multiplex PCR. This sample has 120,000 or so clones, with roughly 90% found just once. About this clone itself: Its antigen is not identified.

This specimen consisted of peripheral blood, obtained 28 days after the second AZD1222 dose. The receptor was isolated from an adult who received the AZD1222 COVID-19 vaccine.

CDR3: CASSQGAFNTEAFF. The CDR3 region has the DNA TGTGCCAGCAGTCAGGGGGCGTTCAACACTGAAGCTTTCTTT. The chain is built from TRBV5-6 and TRBJ1-1; 8 bases agree with TRBD1. The CDR3 totals 14 residues. CDR1 is SGHDT and CDR2 is YYEEEE in the germline V gene. Trimming cost V 5 bases and J 2 bases; bases outside gene matches: 5. Drawing the rest from reference TRBV5-6 and TRBJ1-1, the complete variable domain is DAGVTQSPTHLIKTRGQQVTLRCSPKSGHDTVSWYQQALGQGPQFIFQYYEEEERQRGNFPDRFSGHQFPNYSSELNVNALLLGDSALYLCASSQGAFNTEAFFGQGTRLTVV.